What follows is one T cell receptor beta chain and its context. What it recognizes is unknown. Unique molecular identifiers were present in the TCR beta cDNA libraries. TCRdb itself ran the PCR reads through MiXCR, one entry per CDR3 protein. Of some 160,000 distinct CDR3 sequences in the sample, 35% to 40% were seen once. This entry belongs to a study of post-analysis software for immune sequencing data. The CDR3 extends over 14 amino acids. With 7 bases clipped from V and 2 bases from J, the junction kept 7 bases outside the gene matches. Germline-derived CDR1 and CDR2 are MNHEY and SVGEGT. Overall study results and limits: TRBV5-6, TRBV5-1 and TRBV20-1 were among five TRBV segments more frequent in patients than controls. Significantly decreased normalized Chao1 diversity was recorded for multiple sclerosis patients relative to controls.

This TCR derives from a girl between 5 and 17 years old with multiple sclerosis. This chain links TRBV6-2 or TRBV6-3 with TRBJ1-2; 7 bases map to TRBD1. The specimen was blood, collected after autologous hematopoietic stem cell transplantation. CDR3 nucleotide sequence: TGTGCCAGCACCTACGGGGACAGAAACTATGGCTACACCTTC. Encoded protein: CASTYGDRNYGYTF.